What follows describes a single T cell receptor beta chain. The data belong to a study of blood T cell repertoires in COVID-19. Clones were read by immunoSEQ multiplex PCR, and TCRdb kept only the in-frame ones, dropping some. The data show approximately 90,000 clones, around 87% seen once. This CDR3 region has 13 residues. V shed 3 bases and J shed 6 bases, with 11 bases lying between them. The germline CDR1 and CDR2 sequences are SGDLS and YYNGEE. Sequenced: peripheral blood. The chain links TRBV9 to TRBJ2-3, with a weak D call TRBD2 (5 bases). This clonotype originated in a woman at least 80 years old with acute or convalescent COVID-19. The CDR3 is CASSDTRVDTQYF. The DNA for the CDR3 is TGTGCCAGCAGCGACACTAGGGTCGATACGCAGTATTTT.